Listed here are 20 T cell receptor beta chains from one sample, sequenced in a study of OX40 agonist ivuxolimab in advanced cancers. The data were produced by immunoSEQ multiplex PCR, yet TCRdb's version contains in-frame clones alone and is incomplete. This table has roughly 17,000 clones, more than 75% appearing once. This sample comprised CD4+ or CD8+ T cells sorted from blood, obtained in a trial of the OX40 agonist ivuxolimab. These TCRs come from an adult with an advanced solid tumor such as melanoma, head and neck, liver or kidney cancer.

V and J are TRBV5-6 and TRBJ2-2; TRBD1 agrees at 8 bases. The V gene's germline CDR1 is SGHDT and CDR2 YYEEEE. The V segment lost 3 bases and the J segment 5 bases; nucleotides outside the gene matches: 0. CDR3 size: 13 residues. The CDR3 DNA reads as TGTGCCAGCAGCTGGACAGGGACCGGGGAGCTGTTTTTT. Residues: CASSWTGTGELFF. The full variable domain, completed using reference TRBV5-6 and TRBJ2-2, is DAGVTQSPTHLIKTRGQQVTLRCSPKSGHDTVSWYQQALGQGPQFIFQYYEEEERQRGNFPDRFSGHQFPNYSSELNVNALLLGDSALYLCASSWTGTGELFFGEGSRLTVL.

The chain has TRBV7-8 and TRBJ2-7; TRBD2 agrees at 9 bases. The germline V gene has CDR1 SGHVS and CDR2 FQNEAQ. Germline trimming cut 5 bases from V and 0 bases from J; bases unmatched to any gene: 20. This CDR3 is built from 20 residues. In DNA form, the CDR3 reads TGTGCCAGCAGCCCCTACCCAGGGTTTGGGGCTAGCGGGGCCTCCTACGAGCAGTACTTC. It encodes CASSPYPGFGASGASYEQYF.

The rearrangement joins TRBV4-3 to TRBJ2-1, with D perhaps TRBD2 (6 bases). The CDR3 is 15 amino acids. Germline-derived CDR1 and CDR2 are LGHNA and YSLEER. V lost 0 bases to trimming and J lost 4 bases, with 10 bases between them. The CDR3, as DNA: TGCGCCAGCAGCCAAGATGCGGCGGGGTACAATGAGCAGTTCTTC. This translates into CASSQDAAGYNEQFF.

This clone was seen many times. The chain carries TRBV28 and TRBJ1-2; the match to TRBD1 covers 8 bases. CDR1 is MDHEN, CDR2 SYDVKM, per germline. CDR3 length: 15 amino acids. The junction had 10 bases not matched to a gene; V was cut back by 2 bases and J by 8 bases. For the CDR3, the DNA is TGTGCCAGCAGTTTAGAGGGCAGGGGGCGCTTCGGCTACACCTTC. This sequence encodes CASSLEGRGRFGYTF.

The chain carries TRBV4-1 and TRBJ1-1, with D perhaps matching TRBD1 (5 bases). V lost 0 bases to trimming and J lost 0 bases, with 11 bases between them. The CDR3 is made up of 16 amino acids. Germline V gene lookup returns CDR1 MGHRA and CDR2 YSYEKL. The CDR3 DNA follows: TGCGCCAGCAGCCAAGAGAAGGGGACGGTGAACACTGAAGCTTTCTTT. This codes for CASSQEKGTVNTEAFF.

This chain connects TRBV5-1 to TRBJ1-1; D gene uncertain. CDR3 length: 15 residues. Deletions cut 0 bases from V and 6 bases from J, with 15 bases between. Germline CDR1 SGHRS, CDR2 YFSETQ. CDR3 amino acids: CASSLEGGRTAEAFF. The CDR3 DNA reads as TGCGCCAGCAGCTTGGAGGGCGGGCGAACGGCTGAAGCTTTCTTT.

The chain links TRBV19 to TRBJ1-4, with a weak D call TRBD1 (5 bases). The V end was cut by 3 bases, the J end by 0 bases, with 8 bases between. The CDR3 contains 15 residues. Germline V lookup: CDR1 LNHDA, CDR2 SQIVND (reference sequence). CDR3 sequence (DNA): TGTGCCAGTAGTATGTCCAGGGCAACTAATGAAAAACTGTTTTTT. Translation gives CASSMSRATNEKLFF.

This clone turned up a few times. The rearrangement joins TRBV4-3 to TRBJ2-3; D unclear. Germline V gives CDR1 LGHNA, CDR2 YSLEER. This CDR3 contains 15 residues. The V end lost 0 bases, the J end lost 1 base, and 8 bases lay between the germline ends. The CDR3 sequence: CASSQEATRTDTQYF. CDR3 sequence (DNA): TGCGCCAGCAGCCAAGAAGCCACCCGCACAGATACGCAGTATTTT.

Here the CDR3 DNA reads TGTGCCAGCAGTGAGGAGAGGTACGAGCAGTACTTC. Its translation: CASSEERYEQYF. The chain joins TRBV2 to TRBJ2-5; D call uncertain. With the DNA end fitting TRBJ2-7 better, the J assignment may be wrong. In germline, CDR1 is SNHLY, CDR2 FYNNEI. This CDR3 spans 12 amino acids.

The table lists this clone with a count of one. The V call is TRBV4-1, the J call TRBJ1-1; tentative D call: TRBD1 (6 bases). Trimming left V 5 bases short and J 3 bases short, with 16 bases between. Germline V gene lookup returns CDR1 MGHRA and CDR2 YSYEKL. The CDR3 extends over 15 amino acids. CDR3 DNA sequence: TGCGCCAGCAGCACCCCTTTGGGGGGCTACACTGAAGCTTTCTTT. Translated: CASSTPLGGYTEAFF.

This chain joins TRBV18 and TRBJ2-5; 7 bases line up with TRBD2. J was trimmed by 4 bases and V by 6 bases; bases with no gene match: 14. Germline V lookup: CDR1 KGHSH, CDR2 LQKENI. CDR3 length: 16 amino acids. The CDR3 is CASSSGEGVLRETQYF. The CDR3 bases are TGTGCCAGCTCGTCGGGGGAGGGTGTTTTGCGAGAGACCCAGTACTTC.

This clone was recorded once. The rearrangement links TRBV12-2 to TRBJ2-2; the DNA was not compared with TRBD2, the D call given in the table. TRBV12-2 is shown as a pseudogene. The CDR3 is 22 residues long. The CDR3 reads CASRCQSGTSAPFLTYTGELFF. The CDR3 DNA reads as TGTGCAAGTCGCTGCCAGTCGGGGACTAGCGCGCCTTTTTTAACTTACACCGGGGAGCTGTTTTTT.

This chain links TRBV27 with TRBJ2-3, with 7 bases aligning to TRBD1. CDR1 MNHEY and CDR2 SMNVEV come from the germline V gene (reference sequence). With 1 base clipped from V and 1 base from J, the junction kept 5 bases outside the gene matches. The CDR3 has 16 residues. CDR3 nucleotides: TGTGCCAGCAGTTTATATCTGACAGGGCGCACAGATACGCAGTATTTT. This codes for CASSLYLTGRTDTQYF.

V and J are TRBV7-9 and TRBJ2-1, with TRBD2 matching 9 bases. The CDR3 runs 13 residues. The germline gives CDR1 SEHNR, CDR2 FQNEAQ (reference sequence). J lost 14 bases, V lost 5 bases, and 10 bases had no gene match. CDR3 amino acids: CASSEGGLAGKFF. As DNA, the CDR3 is TGTGCCAGCAGCGAAGGGGGTCTAGCGGGAAAGTTCTTC. The full variable domain, with the rest looked up from reference TRBV7-9 and TRBJ2-1, is DTGVSQNPRHKITKRGQNVTFRCDPISEHNRLYWYRQTLGQGPEFLTYFQNEAQLEKSRLLSDRFSAERPKGSFSTLEIQRTEQGDSAMYLCASSEGGLAGKFFGPGTRLTVL.

This sequence joins TRBV28 and TRBJ2-7; 8 bases match TRBD2. V shed 6 bases and J 5 bases; nucleotides not matched to a gene: 9. This CDR3 has 14 amino acids. CDR1 and CDR2 from the germline V gene are MDHEN and SYDVKM. CDR3 in amino acids: CASRRLAGFHEQYF. For the CDR3, the DNA is TGTGCCAGCAGGAGGCTAGCGGGTTTCCACGAGCAGTACTTC.

The chain recombines TRBV4-1 with TRBJ2-5, with 10 bases aligning to TRBD2. The end of the DNA fits TRBJ2-7 better, so the J call may be wrong. The CDR3 extends over 17 amino acids. Germline CDR1 and CDR2: MGHRA and YSYEKL. CDR3 region: CASSQVTAGGHSYEQYF. CDR3 coding DNA: TGCGCCAGCAGCCAAGTGACAGCGGGAGGGCACTCCTACGAGCAGTACTTC.

This chain connects TRBV4-3 to TRBJ1-6, with 7 bases lining up with TRBD1. The CDR3 covers 16 residues. The germline V gene encodes CDR1 LGHNA and CDR2 YSLEER. V lost 0 bases, J lost 7 bases, and 6 bases stayed unmatched. CDR3 protein: CASSQDRGTVNSPLHF. The CDR3 nucleotides read TGCGCCAGCAGCCAAGATCGGGGGACAGTCAATTCACCCCTCCACTTT.

This clone was seen just once. The chain couples TRBV7-9 to TRBJ2-7; D unresolved. From germline, CDR1 is SEHNR and CDR2 FQNEAQ (reference sequence). The length of the CDR3 is 13 residues. The V end was cut by 1 base, the J end by 4 bases, with 8 bases between. CDR3 nucleotide sequence: TGTGCCAGCAGCTTAGAATCTGGGTACGAGCAGTACTTC. It is translated as CASSLESGYEQYF. Full variable domain (remainder filled in from reference TRBV7-9 and TRBJ2-7): DTGVSQNPRHKITKRGQNVTFRCDPISEHNRLYWYRQTLGQGPEFLTYFQNEAQLEKSRLLSDRFSAERPKGSFSTLEIQRTEQGDSAMYLCASSLESGYEQYFGPGTRLTVT.

The chain has TRBV4-3 and TRBJ2-3, with D tentatively TRBD2 (6 bases). Per germline, CDR1 LGHNA and CDR2 YSLEER. The CDR3 runs 15 residues. V was pared by 2 bases and J by 0 bases, with 9 bases between. The CDR3 DNA sequence: TGCGCCAGCAGCCAACGTCTAGCGAGCACAGATACGCAGTATTTT. Translating gives CASSQRLASTDTQYF.

This clone was observed a single time. The J gene is TRBJ2-7, the V gene TRBV7-9; D may match TRBD1 or TRBD2 (5 bases each). Trimming took 4 bases from V and 0 from J, leaving 7 bases between them. The V gene's germline CDR1 is SEHNR and CDR2 FQNEAQ (reference sequence). The CDR3 spans 13 residues. The CDR3 sequence is CASSSGTSYEQYF. CDR3 DNA: TGTGCCAGCAGCTCCGGGACCTCCTACGAGCAGTACTTC. Complete variable domain (other parts from reference TRBV7-9 and TRBJ2-7): DTGVSQNPRHKITKRGQNVTFRCDPISEHNRLYWYRQTLGQGPEFLTYFQNEAQLEKSRLLSDRFSAERPKGSFSTLEIQRTEQGDSAMYLCASSSGTSYEQYFGPGTRLTVT.